This entry lists 11 T cell receptor beta chains sequenced from one sample in a study. TCRdb reprocessed the RT-PCR reads via MiXCR and lists one record per CDR3 protein. The data hold approximately 720,000 distinct CDR3 sequences, with more than 13% observed a single time. The sequencing sample was made of memory CD4+ T cells from blood. These receptors were obtained from a female donor in good health, serving as a healthy control.

The table lists this clonotype with many counts. The V call is TRBV24-1, the J call TRBJ2-5; possible D gene TRBD1, 6 bases. Germline values: CDR1 KGHDR, CDR2 SFDVKD. V gave up 4 bases and J gave up 2 bases, with 10 bases separating them. The CDR3 consists of 14 residues. The CDR3, as DNA: TGTGCCACCAGTGAAGGGACACCTCAAGAGACCCAGTACTTC. Its translation: CATSEGTPQETQYF.

The gene calls are TRBV6-5 and TRBJ2-3; TRBD2 is a possible D gene (6 bases). The V gene's germline CDR1 is MNHEY and CDR2 SVGAGI. The ends were cut back, 0 bases at V and 0 bases at J, with 13 bases in the middle. The CDR3 spans 17 residues. CDR3 amino acids: CASSYSGLHYSTDTQYF. The CDR3, as DNA: TGTGCCAGCAGTTACTCGGGACTCCACTATAGCACAGATACGCAGTATTTT.

In this sample, this clonotype turned up a few times. The CDR3 DNA reads as TGCAGTGCTCCTCAATCTGGGGCCAACGTCCTGACTTTC. As protein: CSAPQSGANVLTF. The rearrangement joins TRBV20-1 to TRBJ2-6; no clear D gene. The CDR3 spans 13 residues. Germline V gene lookup returns CDR1 DFQATT and CDR2 SNEGSKA (reference sequence). Trimming pared 5 bases from V and 1 base from J, leaving 6 bases between.

The V call is TRBV7-9, the J call TRBJ2-7; TRBD1 matches 7 bases. The germline CDR1 and CDR2 sequences are SEHNR and FQNEAQ (reference sequence). CDR3 length equals 15 residues. With V trimmed by 3 bases and J by 3 bases, 8 bases remained unmatched. CDR3 in DNA: TGTGCCAGCAGCTTTGGCGAGGGGGCGGTCTACGAGCAGTACTTC. Residues: CASSFGEGAVYEQYF. Using reference TRBV7-9 and TRBJ2-7 for the parts outside the CDR3, the full variable domain is DTGVSQNPRHKITKRGQNVTFRCDPISEHNRLYWYRQTLGQGPEFLTYFQNEAQLEKSRLLSDRFSAERPKGSFSTLEIQRTEQGDSAMYLCASSFGEGAVYEQYFGPGTRLTVT.

The chain uses TRBV28 and TRBJ1-1; D is unclear. This CDR3 has 15 residues. The germline gives CDR1 MDHEN, CDR2 SYDVKM. Trimming pared 8 bases from V and 2 bases from J, leaving 18 bases between. This chain's CDR3 is CASHGGGNGNTEAFF. Here the CDR3 DNA reads TGTGCCAGCCACGGAGGAGGGAATGGAAACACTGAAGCTTTCTTT.

This clonotype came up many times. The chain recombines TRBV6-1 with TRBJ1-2; D unresolved. V lost 4 bases and J 4 bases, leaving 4 bases between the germline ends. This CDR3 has 11 amino acids. Per germline, CDR1 MNHNS and CDR2 SASEGT. CDR3 amino acids: CASSVGYGYTF. The CDR3 DNA sequence: TGTGCCAGCAGTGTCGGCTATGGCTACACCTTC.

The CDR3 protein is CASSLNRGRYNEQFF. The CDR3 coding sequence is TGTGCCAGCAGCCTTAACAGGGGGCGGTACAATGAGCAGTTCTTC. This chain joins TRBV7-2 and TRBJ2-1; 9 bases agree with TRBD1. The CDR3 loop spans 15 amino acids. Germline lookup yields CDR1 SGHTA and CDR2 FQGNSA. Trimming cost V 5 bases and J 4 bases; bases outside gene matches: 6.

CDR3 residues: CASSLVRGGLYEQYF. In DNA form, the CDR3 reads TGTGCCAGCAGCTTAGTCCGGGGGGGCCTCTACGAGCAGTACTTC. This chain connects TRBV7-2 to TRBJ2-7, with 8 bases identical to TRBD2. The germline V gene has CDR1 SGHTA and CDR2 FQGNSA. V gave up 1 base and J gave up 3 bases; unmatched junction bases: 5. The CDR3 sequence is 15 residues long.

The chain recombines TRBV11-2 with TRBJ2-1, with 8 bases that match TRBD2. The ends lost 7 bases at V and 12 bases at J; junction bases unmatched: 14. This CDR3 is built from 14 residues. CDR1 is SGHAT and CDR2 is FQNNGV in the germline V gene. The CDR3 sequence: CASTSQSSGGGQFF. DNA for the CDR3: TGTGCCAGCACCTCCCAGAGCTCCGGGGGGGGGCAGTTCTTC.

The V call is TRBV7-2, the J call TRBJ2-5, with no clear D. This CDR3 has 12 residues. The V gene's germline CDR1 is SGHTA and CDR2 FQGNSA. Trimming left V 5 bases short and J 4 bases short, with 8 bases between. The DNA for the CDR3 is TGTGCCAGCAGCCAAGTATTAGAGACCCAGTACTTC. Translating it yields CASSQVLETQYF.

This clonotype was picked up many times. V gene TRBV20-1 combines with J gene TRBJ2-7; TRBD2 matches 7 bases. V lost 8 bases to trimming and J lost 0 bases; unmatched junction nucleotides: 10. Germline CDR1 and CDR2: DFQATT and SNEGSKA (reference sequence). This CDR3 region has 14 residues. The CDR3 reads CSTTMGGSSYEQYF. DNA of the CDR3: TGCAGTACCACAATGGGCGGGAGCTCCTACGAGCAGTACTTC.